This passage covers 8 T cell receptor beta chains from one sample sequenced in a study of radiotherapy plus CTLA-4 blockade in lung cancer. Assay: immunoSEQ multiplex PCR; the TCRdb copy retains only in-frame clones and omits some. Here the sample spans 45,000 or so clones, roughly 76% being singletons. The starting material was peripheral blood, obtained from a patient treated with radiotherapy plus ipilimumab. The source is a human donor with non-small cell lung cancer who had stable disease on radiotherapy plus ipilimumab.

The chain recombines TRBV11-3 with TRBJ2-3, with D hard to call. Germline V gene data show CDR1 as SGHNT and CDR2 as YENEEA. V lost 5 bases to trimming and J lost 3 bases, with 9 bases between them. The CDR3 runs 13 residues. The CDR3 region has the DNA TGTGCCAGCAGCCCCGCGAATACAGATACGCAGTATTTT. It yields the protein CASSPANTDTQYF.

J is TRBJ1-1 and V is TRBV7-6; D is unresolved. Looked up from germline, CDR1 is SGHVS and CDR2 is FNYEAQ. Trimming cost V 0 bases and J 8 bases, with 13 bases left between them. There are 14 residues in the CDR3. Here the CDR3 reads CASSLAESRQEAFF. The CDR3 DNA reads TGTGCCAGCAGCTTAGCCGAGTCAAGGCAAGAAGCTTTCTTT.

The chain carries TRBV14 and TRBJ1-1, with D perhaps matching TRBD1 (6 bases). V shed 0 bases and J shed 0 bases, with 11 bases lying between them. This CDR3 has 16 amino acids. The germline gives CDR1 SGHDN, CDR2 FVKESK. CDR3 coding DNA: TGTGCCAGCAGCCAAGAATACAGGGCTGTGAACACTGAAGCTTTCTTT. It encodes CASSQEYRAVNTEAFF. Full variable domain (remainder filled in from reference TRBV14 and TRBJ1-1): EAGVTQFPSHSVIEKGQTVTLRCDPISGHDNLYWYRRVMGKEIKFLLHFVKESKQDESGMPNNRFLAERTGGTYSTLKVQPAELEDSGVYFCASSQEYRAVNTEAFFGQGTRLTVV.

The J gene is TRBJ1-5, the V gene TRBV18; TRBD1 matches at 7 bases. Germline lookup yields CDR1 KGHSH and CDR2 LQKENI. The CDR3 is 14 residues long. V trimming: 6 bases; J trimming: 3 bases; junction bases outside the gene matches: 5. DNA of the CDR3: TGTGCCAGCTCGGCAGGACAGGACAATCAGCCCCAGCATTTT. This encodes CASSAGQDNQPQHF.

The V call is TRBV6-1, the J call TRBJ1-1; maybe TRBD1 (5 bases). Trimming shortened V by 3 bases and J by 4 bases, and 15 bases separated the two germline ends. Germline assignment: CDR1 MNHNS and CDR2 SASEGT. The CDR3 has 15 residues. The CDR3 nucleotides read TGTGCCAGCAGTGATCAGGGACGGTTAGGCACTGAAGCTTTCTTT. This translates into CASSDQGRLGTEAFF.

This sequence joins TRBV7-6 and TRBJ1-1; D perhaps matches TRBD1 (5 bases). The germline V gene has CDR1 SGHVS and CDR2 FNYEAQ. The CDR3 contains 15 residues. V was cut by 0 bases and J by 10 bases, with 18 bases left in between. For the CDR3, the DNA is TGTGCCAGCAGCTTAGCCTCGGCACCAGGGTACGGAGCTTTCTTT. Its translation: CASSLASAPGYGAFF.

The J gene is TRBJ1-5, the V gene TRBV28, with 10 positions matching TRBD1. With V trimmed by 4 bases and J by 3 bases, 6 bases remained unmatched. CDR1 MDHEN and CDR2 SYDVKM come from the germline V gene. This CDR3 is 16 amino acids long. CDR3 loop: CASSSGQGRVNQPQHF. The CDR3 DNA follows: TGTGCCAGCAGTTCGGGACAGGGGAGGGTCAATCAGCCCCAGCATTTT.

J is TRBJ2-1 and V is TRBV6-1, with no clear D. This CDR3 has 13 amino acids. V was pared by 2 bases and J by 7 bases, with 9 bases between. Germline lookup yields CDR1 MNHNS and CDR2 SASEGT. The CDR3 region is CASSEIGLNEQFF. The DNA for the CDR3 is TGTGCCAGCAGTGAAATTGGGCTAAATGAGCAGTTCTTC.